Below, one T cell receptor beta chain is given with its context. TCRdb's table, derived via immunoSEQ multiplex PCR, lists solely in-frame clones and lacks some. The table shows about 370,000 clones, with 80% to 90% occurring only once. The sample is drawn from a study of blood T cell repertoires in COVID-19. The CDR3 spans 14 residues. With 6 bases removed from V and 3 bases from J, the gap between germline ends came to 14 bases. CDR1 and CDR2 from the germline V gene are SEHNR and FQNEAQ (reference sequence). The chain recombines TRBV7-9 with TRBJ1-2; a possible D gene is TRBD1 (5 bases). The sequence derives from a man in his late teens or twenties who had recovered from COVID-19. Sequenced: PBMCs or T cells enriched from blood (not recorded which). CDR3 protein: CASSHRGVDYGYTF. Here the CDR3 DNA reads TGTGCCAGCAGTCACCGGGGGGTGGACTATGGCTACACCTTC.